The next 27 T cell receptor beta chains were all read from a single sample in a study of blood T cell repertoires in COVID-19 (dated by TCRdb to 2020 to 2022). Library preparation employed the immunoSEQ multiplex PCR assay. Not all clones reach the TCRdb copy of this immuneACCESS table, which keeps in-frame sequences only. Checked studies attribute under half of the gap to unresolved V genes and leave the rest unexplained. This sample gives about 250,000 clones in total; approximately 85% of them show up just once. Of the sample, roughly 4.6% is held by the ten largest clones. The source material was peripheral blood. All receptors derive from a man in his fifties with COVID-19, enrolled during active disease.

At least ten counts were recorded for this clone. The chain combines TRBV6-1 with TRBJ2-3, with 9 bases matching TRBD1. Germline V gene data show CDR1 as MNHNS and CDR2 as SASEGT. This CDR3 region has 16 residues. J lost 8 bases, V lost 0 bases, and 9 bases had no gene match. The CDR3 nucleotides are TGTGCCAGCAGTGAAGCCCCGGACAGGGGAGGGGGTACGCAGTATTTT. This sequence encodes CASSEAPDRGGGTQYF.

The chain carries TRBV9 and TRBJ1-3, with TRBD1 matching 11 bases. V shed 3 bases and J 3 bases; nucleotides not matched to a gene: 5. The CDR3 consists of 16 residues. The germline gives CDR1 SGDLS, CDR2 YYNGEE. CDR3 region: CASSASGQGVGNTIYF. The CDR3 DNA reads as TGTGCCAGCAGCGCCTCGGGACAGGGGGTTGGAAACACCATATATTTT.

The chain employs TRBV27 and TRBJ2-5; TRBD2 aligns across 9 bases. Germline V gene data show CDR1 as MNHEY and CDR2 as SMNVEV (reference sequence). V dropped 1 base and J dropped 2; count of bases not matched to a gene: 5. The CDR3 sequence is 16 residues long. CDR3 nucleotide sequence: TGTGCCAGCAGTTTATTTCTAGCGGGGCTACAAGAGACCCAGTACTTC. As protein: CASSLFLAGLQETQYF.

This clone was observed once. The CDR3 bases are TGTGCCAGCAGCGTAGTGCAGGGGGCCATGAACACTGAAGCTTTCTTT. This codes for CASSVVQGAMNTEAFF. The chain employs TRBV9 and TRBJ1-1, with 8 bases fitting TRBD1. Germline CDR1 reads SGDLS; CDR2 reads YYNGEE. CDR3 size: 16 residues. Unmatched junction bases numbered 4, after V lost 0 bases and J lost 0 bases.

The chain combines TRBV6-5 with TRBJ2-1; 11 positions match TRBD2. V shed 4 bases and J 3 bases; nucleotides not matched to a gene: 5. Germline lookup yields CDR1 MNHEY and CDR2 SVGAGI. The CDR3 consists of 16 residues. Here the CDR3 reads CASSWLAGGDYNEQFF. CDR3 sequence (DNA): TGTGCCAGCAGTTGGCTAGCGGGGGGCGACTACAATGAGCAGTTCTTC.

Here the CDR3 DNA reads TGTGCCAGCAGCTTGGCTGGAGGGAGGGGCTACACCTTC. It is translated as CASSLAGGRGYTF. The chain carries TRBV5-4 and TRBJ1-2; D is ambiguous. In germline, CDR1 is SGHNT, CDR2 YYREEE (reference sequence). The CDR3 consists of 13 residues. Trimming removed 0 bases from V and 8 bases from J, with 11 bases in between.

The J gene is TRBJ2-2, the V gene TRBV9, with D maybe TRBD1 (7 bases). Per germline, CDR1 SGDLS and CDR2 YYNGEE. The CDR3 has 17 residues. V dropped 3 bases and J dropped 0 bases, with 15 bases sitting between them. CDR3 protein: CASSGQGGGANTGELFF. The DNA of the CDR3 is TGTGCCAGCAGCGGACAGGGCGGAGGGGCGAACACCGGGGAGCTGTTTTTT.

CDR3 bases: TGTGCCAGCAGCTTAGCGCGGGGCGATACGCAGTATTTT. Translated: CASSLARGDTQYF. The chain carries TRBV7-8 and TRBJ2-3, with D maybe TRBD2 (6 bases). V shed 0 bases and J shed 6 bases, with 7 bases lying between them. Germline V gene data show CDR1 as SGHVS and CDR2 as FQNEAQ. The CDR3 is made up of 13 amino acids.

The chain has TRBV7-3 and TRBJ1-1, with D uncertain. CDR3 length: 14 residues. V was shortened by 1 base and J by 3 bases, with 9 bases between the two germline ends. The germline CDR1 and CDR2 sequences are SGHTA and FQGTGA. The CDR3 region is CASSLKGVDTEAFF. CDR3 sequence (DNA): TGTGCCAGCAGCTTAAAAGGAGTAGACACTGAAGCTTTCTTT.

The chain couples TRBV4-1 to TRBJ2-5; D perhaps matches TRBD1 (5 bases). With 2 bases removed from V and 1 base from J, the gap between germline ends came to 11 bases. Germline CDR1 and CDR2: MGHRA and YSYEKL. The CDR3 has 15 amino acids. The CDR3 coding sequence is TGCGCCAGCAGCCAATCAGGGCCTGCCCAAGAGACCCAGTACTTC. Translated: CASSQSGPAQETQYF.

This chain joins TRBV2 and TRBJ1-6, with 9 nucleotides matching TRBD1. V lost 6 bases, J lost 10 bases, and 10 bases stayed unmatched. CDR1 is SNHLY and CDR2 is FYNNEI in the germline V gene. The CDR3 covers 15 residues. The CDR3 loop reads CASRATGQGASPLHF. CDR3 DNA: TGTGCCAGCAGGGCCACGGGACAGGGCGCCTCACCCCTCCACTTT.

This chain joins TRBV7-6 and TRBJ2-3; possible D gene TRBD2, 7 bases. V was trimmed by 1 base and J by 2 bases, leaving 13 bases between them. The CDR3 contains 16 residues. The germline gives CDR1 SGHVS, CDR2 FNYEAQ. The CDR3 region is CASSLVGGGITDTQYF. As DNA, the CDR3 is TGTGCCAGCAGCTTAGTTGGGGGGGGCATCACAGATACGCAGTATTTT.

The V call is TRBV7-8, the J call TRBJ2-2, with unresolved D. CDR1 and CDR2 from the germline V gene are SGHVS and FQNEAQ. V lost 5 bases and J lost 5, with 6 bases in between. The CDR3 sequence is 12 residues long. This CDR3 reads CASSLTTGELFF. The CDR3 bases are TGTGCCAGCAGCCTCACTACCGGGGAGCTGTTTTTT. Full variable domain (remainder filled in from reference TRBV7-8 and TRBJ2-2): GAGVSQSPRYKVAKRGQDVALRCDPISGHVSLFWYQQALGQGPEFLTYFQNEAQLDKSGLPSDRFFAERPEGSVSTLKIQRTQQEDSAVYLCASSLTTGELFFGEGSRLTVL.

This chain uses TRBV6-1 with TRBJ2-7, with 8 bases that match TRBD1. The CDR3 sequence is 15 residues long. Germline lookup yields CDR1 MNHNS and CDR2 SASEGT. Losses at the gene ends were 3 bases for V and 2 bases for J; bases not matched to a gene: 6. CDR3 sequence (DNA): TGTGCCAGCAGTGAGCCGGGACAGGTAACCTACGAGCAGTACTTC. This sequence encodes CASSEPGQVTYEQYF.

The chain is built from TRBV18 and TRBJ2-7; D is unresolved. Deletions cut 6 bases from V and 7 bases from J, with 19 bases between. This CDR3 region has 14 residues. The germline V gene encodes CDR1 KGHSH and CDR2 LQKENI. CDR3 in amino acids: CASSSSGQSWEQYF. In DNA form, the CDR3 reads TGTGCCAGCTCTTCTTCTGGGCAATCGTGGGAGCAGTACTTC.

The chain recombines TRBV28 with TRBJ1-2; D is ambiguous. The CDR3 contains 11 residues. Trimming removed 3 bases at V and 8 bases at J, with 7 bases between. CDR1 is MDHEN and CDR2 is SYDVKM in the germline V gene. In nucleotides, the CDR3 is TGTGCCAGCAGTTTTGCGAGGGGCTACACCTTC. Translating it yields CASSFARGYTF.

This clone has more than one count but fewer than ten. This chain links TRBV4-2 with TRBJ2-5, with 10 bases aligning to TRBD1. CDR3 length equals 15 residues. Germline V gene data show CDR1 as LGHNA and CDR2 as YNFKEQ. V lost 4 bases and J lost 3; bases outside the gene matches: 5. The CDR3 sequence is CASSLDRGREETQYF. CDR3 nucleotides: TGTGCCAGCAGCCTCGACAGGGGGCGGGAAGAGACCCAGTACTTC.

V gene TRBV3-1 (or the pseudogene TRBV3-2) combines with J gene TRBJ2-5, with 7 bases lining up with TRBD2. Germline loops: CDR1 LGHDT, CDR2 YNNKEL (reference sequence). V shed 3 bases and J 3 bases; nucleotides not matched to a gene: 1. CDR3 length equals 13 residues. CDR3 sequence: CASSQGTKETQYF. CDR3 nucleotide sequence: TGTGCCAGCAGCCAGGGGACTAAAGAGACCCAGTACTTC.

V and J are TRBV5-1 and TRBJ1-1; 11 bases fit TRBD1. Germline V lookup: CDR1 SGHRS, CDR2 YFSETQ. The CDR3 extends over 17 amino acids. With 2 bases clipped from V and 1 base from J, the junction kept 7 bases outside the gene matches. The CDR3 sequence is CASSLDRTGGWNTEAFF. The CDR3 DNA is TGCGCCAGCAGCTTAGACCGGACAGGGGGCTGGAACACTGAAGCTTTCTTT.

The chain couples TRBV5-1 to TRBJ1-6, with D maybe TRBD1 (6 bases). V was cut by 0 bases and J by 9 bases, with 13 bases left in between. The germline V gene encodes CDR1 SGHRS and CDR2 YFSETQ. The CDR3 spans 15 residues. CDR3 sequence: CASSLVRGGASPLHF. The CDR3, as DNA: TGCGCCAGCAGCTTGGTCCGAGGGGGGGCTTCACCCCTCCACTTT. The full variable domain, with the rest looked up from reference TRBV5-1 and TRBJ1-6, is KAGVTQTPRYLIKTRGQQVTLSCSPISGHRSVSWYQQTPGQGLQFLFEYFSETQRNKGNFPGRFSGRQFSNSRSEMNVSTLELGDSALYLCASSLVRGGASPLHFGNGTRLTVT.

This chain uses TRBV18 with TRBJ1-4; maybe TRBD1 (6 bases). Germline V gene lookup returns CDR1 KGHSH and CDR2 LQKENI. V dropped 3 bases and J dropped 0 bases, with 14 bases sitting between them. The CDR3 is made up of 17 amino acids. The CDR3 here is CASSPFGQQTTNEKLFF. The DNA for the CDR3 is TGTGCCAGCTCACCTTTCGGACAGCAAACAACTAATGAAAAACTGTTTTTT.

The chain carries TRBV3-1 (or the pseudogene TRBV3-2) and TRBJ2-1; D may be TRBD2 (5 bases). This CDR3 is built from 14 residues. Germline V CDR1 and CDR2: LGHDT, YNNKEL (reference sequence). Trimming stripped 3 bases from V and 4 bases from J, with 10 bases between. The CDR3 nucleotides read TGTGCCAGCAGCCAGGCCGGGAATTACAATGAGCAGTTCTTC. It codes for CASSQAGNYNEQFF.

This clone was detected only a few times. The chain is built from TRBV5-1 and TRBJ2-2; D is unresolved. The CDR3 extends over 15 amino acids. Germline lookup yields CDR1 SGHRS and CDR2 YFSETQ. Trimming cost V 4 bases and J 4 bases, with 14 bases left between them. CDR3 loop: CASSAQLGGTGELFF. As DNA, the CDR3 is TGCGCCAGCAGCGCCCAGCTCGGCGGCACCGGGGAGCTGTTTTTT.

The chain carries TRBV29-1 and TRBJ1-5; 9 bases are a match to TRBD1. J gave up 3 bases and V 5 bases, and 20 bases lay outside the gene matches. This CDR3 has 19 residues. Germline lookup yields CDR1 SQVTM and CDR2 ANQGSEA. The CDR3 bases are TGCAGCGTTATGGTTGGACAGGGGAAACAATCAAACGACAATCAGCCCCAGCATTTT. This sequence encodes CSVMVGQGKQSNDNQPQHF.

The chain employs TRBV6-2 or TRBV6-3 and TRBJ2-5; 8 nucleotides align to TRBD1. The junction had 7 bases not matched to a gene; V was cut back by 4 bases and J by 0 bases. The CDR3 has 16 residues. CDR1 MNHEY and CDR2 SVGEGT come from the germline V gene. The CDR3 protein is CASSSLWDRNQETQYF. DNA of the CDR3: TGTGCCAGCAGTTCTCTCTGGGACAGGAACCAAGAGACCCAGTACTTC.

This chain connects TRBV7-3 to TRBJ2-3, with 10 positions matching TRBD1. This CDR3 contains 13 residues. Trimming removed 8 bases from V and 5 bases from J; junction bases left unmatched: 4. Germline V gene sequence: CDR1 SGHTA, CDR2 FQGTGA. The CDR3 sequence: CASSDRGLDTQYF. The CDR3 nucleotides read TGTGCCAGCTCCGACAGGGGGCTAGATACGCAGTATTTT.

The chain is built from TRBV6-2 or TRBV6-3 and TRBJ1-2, with D maybe TRBD1 (6 bases). CDR1 and CDR2 from the germline V gene are MNHEY and SVGEGT. V was shortened by 5 bases and J by 2 bases, with 9 bases between the two germline ends. The CDR3 covers 13 residues. The CDR3 DNA follows: TGTGCCAGCAGTACCGGACAGAACTATGGCTACACCTTC. This gives the protein CASSTGQNYGYTF.